This TCR beta chain was observed in a study of blood T cell repertoires in COVID-19. Produced via immunoSEQ multiplex PCR; TCRdb's table is partial and in-frame only. The sample yields hundreds of thousands of clones, 70% to 85% seen once. Between the trimmed V and J ends, which lost 3 bases and 4 bases, there was a span of 16 bases. Per germline, CDR1 KGHSH and CDR2 LQKENI. The CDR3 sequence is 17 residues long. The rearrangement links TRBV18 to TRBJ1-6; D ambiguous. This TCR came from a woman older than 75 with acute or convalescent COVID-19. Sequences were obtained from peripheral blood. CDR3: CASSPQAGSEYNSPLHF. DNA for the CDR3: TGTGCCAGCTCACCTCAGGCGGGGTCTGAGTATAATTCACCCCTCCACTTT. The full variable domain, with the rest looked up from reference TRBV18 and TRBJ1-6, is NAGVMQNPRHLVRRRGQEARLRCSPMKGHSHVYWYRQLPEEGLKFMVYLQKENIIDESGMPKERFSAEFPKEGPSILRIQQVVRGDSAAYFCASSPQAGSEYNSPLHFGNGTRLTVT.